This TCR beta chain originates from a study of CD8 T cells in ankylosing spondylitis. The CDR3 has 15 residues. The V gene's germline CDR1 is MNHNS and CDR2 SASEGT. V lost 2 bases, J lost 4 bases, and 5 bases stayed unmatched. TCRdb recomputed calls from the 5' RACE reads with MiXCR, one row per CDR3 protein. The sample lists almost 250,000 distinct CDR3 sequences; approximately 30% were seen once. The clonotype comes from a male donor with ankylosing spondylitis or in good health (not recorded which). The chain employs TRBV6-1 and TRBJ2-7; the match to TRBD1 covers 10 bases. Material: blood, either unsorted or a sorted T cell fraction (not recorded which). The DNA of the CDR3 is TGTGCCAGCAGTGAATCCCGGACAGGGGGGTACGAGCAGTACTTC. This gives the protein CASSESRTGGYEQYF.